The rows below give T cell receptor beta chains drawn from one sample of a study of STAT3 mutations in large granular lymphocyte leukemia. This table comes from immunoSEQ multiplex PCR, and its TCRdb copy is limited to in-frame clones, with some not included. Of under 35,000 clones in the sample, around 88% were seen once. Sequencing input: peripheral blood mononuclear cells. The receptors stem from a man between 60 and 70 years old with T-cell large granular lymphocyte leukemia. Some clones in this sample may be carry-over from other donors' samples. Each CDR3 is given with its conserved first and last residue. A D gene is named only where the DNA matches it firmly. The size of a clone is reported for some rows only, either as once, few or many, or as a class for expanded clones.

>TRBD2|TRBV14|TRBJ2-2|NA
TGTGCCAGCAGCCTACTAGCGGGAGCCGGGGAGCTGTTTTTT
CASSLLAGAGELFF
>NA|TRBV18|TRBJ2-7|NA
TGTGCCAGCTCACCCCGTAGAGGAGAGGGGGAGCAGTACTTC
CASSPRRGEGEQYF
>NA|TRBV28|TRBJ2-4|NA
TGTGCCAGCAGTGTACTAGCCAAAAACATTCAGTACTTC
CASSVLAKNIQYF
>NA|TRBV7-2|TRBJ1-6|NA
TGTGCCAGCAGCTCCCCCTTGAGGGAGGGGAGAGTTAATTCACCCCTCCACTTT
CASSSPLREGRVNSPLHF
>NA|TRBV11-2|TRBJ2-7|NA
TGTGCCAGCAGCTTAGCAGGTACCTACGAGCAGTACTTC
CASSLAGTYEQYF
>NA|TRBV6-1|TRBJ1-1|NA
TGTGCCAGCAGTGAAGGGAGGACTGGAGCTTTCTTT
CASSEGRTGAFF
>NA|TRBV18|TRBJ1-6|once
TGTGCCAGCTCACTTAAACGTGGGGATTCACCCCTCCACTTT
CASSLKRGDSPLHF
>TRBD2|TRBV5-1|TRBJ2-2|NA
TGCGCCAGCAGCTTGGTAGGAGCGGGAGGCGTCGGGGAGCTGTTTTTT
CASSLVGAGGVGELFF
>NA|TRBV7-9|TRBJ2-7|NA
TGTGCCAGCAGCCCCCTGGACGAGCAGTACTTC
CASSPLDEQYF
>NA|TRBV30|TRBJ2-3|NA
TGTGCCTGGAGCGCCTCCGGCAGAAGCACAGATACGCAGTATTTT
CAWSASGRSTDTQYF
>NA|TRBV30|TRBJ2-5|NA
TGTGCCTGGAGTCAGGGAAGGGCAGAGACCCAGTACTTC
CAWSQGRAETQYF
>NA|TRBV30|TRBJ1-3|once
TGTGCCTGGAGGCCGGTGGGGGGTAGAAACACCATATATTTT
CAWRPVGGRNTIYF
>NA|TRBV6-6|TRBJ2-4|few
TGTGCCAGCGGCCCGGGAGAGGGCATTCAGTACTTC
CASGPGEGIQYF
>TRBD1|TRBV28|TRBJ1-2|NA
TGTGCCACCCTGCTTCTCCGGGACAGGGGCGGCTATGGCTACACCTTC
CATLLLRDRGGYGYTF
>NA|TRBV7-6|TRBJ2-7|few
TGTGCCAGCAGCTTAGGACCGAACTACGAGCAGTACTTC
CASSLGPNYEQYF
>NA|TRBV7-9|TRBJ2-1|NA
TGTGCCAGCAGCTTGGGGACGGGGACGATTTACAATGAGCAGTTCTTC
CASSLGTGTIYNEQFF
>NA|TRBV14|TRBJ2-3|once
TGTGCCAGCAGCCTTCTGGGAGGAGATACGCAGTATTTT
CASSLLGGDTQYF
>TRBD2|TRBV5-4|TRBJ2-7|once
TGTGCCAGCAGCCGACTCCCGACTAGCGACTACGAGCAGTACTTC
CASSRLPTSDYEQYF
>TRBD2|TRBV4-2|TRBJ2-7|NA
TGTGCCAGCAGCCCCCTACTGGCGGGGACTAGCGGGATTCGGAACGAGCAGTACTTC
CASSPLLAGTSGIRNEQYF
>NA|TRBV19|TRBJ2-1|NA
TGTGCCAGTAGTATAGCCCACGGAAGTAACCTTTGGTATGAGCAGTTCTTC
CASSIAHGSNLWYEQFF
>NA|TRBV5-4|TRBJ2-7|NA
TGTGCCAGCAGCTTGGATAGGCTCCCGCGGGAGTACTTC
CASSLDRLPREYF
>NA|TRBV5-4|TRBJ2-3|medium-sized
TGTGCCAGCAGCTTGGGAGGAGCGGACTTCACAGATACGCAGTATTTT
CASSLGGADFTDTQYF
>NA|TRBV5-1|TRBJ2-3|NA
TGCGCCAGCAGCTTACCGGGAGAGCCGCAGTATTTT
CASSLPGEPQYF
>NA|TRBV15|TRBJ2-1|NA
TGTGCCACCAGCAGAGATCTGACCTCCTCCTACAATGAGCAGTTCTTC
CATSRDLTSSYNEQFF